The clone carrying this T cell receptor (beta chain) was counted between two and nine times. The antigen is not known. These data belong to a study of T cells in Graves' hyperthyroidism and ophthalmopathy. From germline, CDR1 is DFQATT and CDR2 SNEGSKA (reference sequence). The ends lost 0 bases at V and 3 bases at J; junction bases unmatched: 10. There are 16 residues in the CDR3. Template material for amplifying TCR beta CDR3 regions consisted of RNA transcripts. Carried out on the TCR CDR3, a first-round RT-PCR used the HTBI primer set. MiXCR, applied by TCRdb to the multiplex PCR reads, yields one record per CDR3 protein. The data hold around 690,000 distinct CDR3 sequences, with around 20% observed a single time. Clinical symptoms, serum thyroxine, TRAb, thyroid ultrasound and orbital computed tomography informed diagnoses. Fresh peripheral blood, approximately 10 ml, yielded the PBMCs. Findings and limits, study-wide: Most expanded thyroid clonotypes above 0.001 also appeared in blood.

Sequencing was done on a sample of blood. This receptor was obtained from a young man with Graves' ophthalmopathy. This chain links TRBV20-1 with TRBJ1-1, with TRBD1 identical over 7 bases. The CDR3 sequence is CSARDGRGPFHTEAFF. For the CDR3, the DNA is TGCAGTGCTAGAGATGGGAGGGGGCCGTTTCACACTGAAGCTTTCTTT.